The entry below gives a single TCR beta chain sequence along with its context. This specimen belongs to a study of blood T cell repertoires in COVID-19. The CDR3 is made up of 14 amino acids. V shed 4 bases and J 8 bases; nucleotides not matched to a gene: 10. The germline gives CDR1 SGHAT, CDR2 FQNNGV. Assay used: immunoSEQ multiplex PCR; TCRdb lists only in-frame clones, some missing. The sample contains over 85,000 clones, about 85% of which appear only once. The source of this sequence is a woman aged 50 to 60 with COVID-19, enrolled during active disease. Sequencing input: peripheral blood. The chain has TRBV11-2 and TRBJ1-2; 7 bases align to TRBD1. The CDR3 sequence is CASSSQTGPGGYTF. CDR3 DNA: TGTGCCAGCAGCTCCCAGACAGGGCCGGGAGGCTACACCTTC.